The TCR beta chain described here comes from a study of shared clonotypes between healthy human individuals. Germline V CDR1 and CDR2: MNHEY, SVGAGI. V gave up 0 bases and J gave up 5 bases, with 13 bases separating them. The CDR3 totals 15 residues. Profiled with immunoSEQ multiplex PCR; TCRdb holds only in-frame clones, not every one. The repertoire holds roughly 2.2 million clones, with 93% as singletons. The specimen was naive CD4+ T cells from PBMCs. This sample's subset: CD45RA+ positively selected. The clonotype comes from a young man in good health. Some clones in this sample may be carry-over from other donors' samples. The rearrangement uses TRBV6-5 and TRBJ1-2, with D unclear. The CDR3 DNA reads as TGTGCCAGCAGTTACTCGAGATCCCACCGATATGGCTACACCTTC. This sequence encodes CASSYSRSHRYGYTF.